This section outlines one T cell receptor beta chain sequence together with its context. The CDR3 spans 16 residues. The germline CDR1 and CDR2 sequences are MNHNS and SASEGT. UMIs were included in TCR beta cDNA generated by 5'RACE template switching. Using the 5' RACE reads, TCRdb records one entry per CDR3 protein without DNA. Its table lists roughly 280,000 distinct CDR3 sequences. This entry comes from a study of T cells expressing NK-cell markers. Whole-study context: Sorted CD3+CD56-NKG2C+, CD3+CD56+NKG2C- and CD3+CD56+NKG2C+ T cells were the source of the TCR beta repertoires. Seven of the eight sequenced donors were HCMV-seropositive; one was seronegative.

The TCR comes from a man aged 18-30 years in good health. The chain carries TRBV6-1 and TRBJ2-1; the TCRdb call, TRBD2, lacks DNA for checking. The material sequenced was blood T cells: a sorted CD56 or NKG2C T cell subset, CD4+ or CD8+ T cells, or bulk PBMC T cells (not recorded which). CDR3 in amino acids: CASSALGGSSYNEQFF.